Sequencing of this T cell receptor (beta chain) was carried out in a study of T cell changes during pregnancy in multiple sclerosis. Sequencing was performed with immunoSEQ multiplex PCR; in TCRdb, only in-frame clones are kept and a portion is missing. The sample yields about 41,000 clones, around nine tenths seen once. From germline, CDR1 is LGHNA and CDR2 YNFKEQ. The CDR3 spans 15 residues. The V and J ends lost 0 bases and 0 bases, in that order; junction bases with no gene match: 2. This chain connects TRBV4-2 to TRBJ2-7; 7 nucleotides agree with TRBD2. Sequences were derived from CD8+ T cells from peripheral blood mononuclear cells, sampled in the third trimester of pregnancy. The TCR sequence derives from a female donor with multiple sclerosis, enrolled in a pregnancy study. This CDR3 reads CASSQERGSSYEQYF. CDR3 nucleotides: TGTGCCAGCAGCCAAGAGCGCGGGAGCTCCTACGAGCAGTACTTC.